These 25 T cell receptor beta chains came from one sample sequenced in a study of blood T cell repertoires in COVID-19. Repertoires were generated with immunoSEQ multiplex PCR, while TCRdb's copy carries only in-frame clones and drops some. This table holds 250,000 to 300,000 clones, 83% found once. Material for sequencing was peripheral blood. The receptor source for this set is a man older than 75 with acute or convalescent COVID-19.

The genes are TRBV28 and TRBJ1-2; a possible D gene is TRBD1 (5 bases). Germline values: CDR1 MDHEN, CDR2 SYDVKM. The CDR3 runs 12 residues. V was trimmed by 5 bases and J by 3 bases, leaving 7 bases between them. Here the CDR3 reads CASSRQHYGYTF. The CDR3 bases are TGTGCCAGCAGTCGACAGCACTATGGCTACACCTTC.

The V call is TRBV7-3, the J call TRBJ2-3; D gene uncertain. Trimming stripped 2 bases from V and 1 base from J, with 10 bases between. Per the germline V gene, CDR1 is SGHTA and CDR2 is FQGTGA. The CDR3 is 15 amino acids. In DNA form, the CDR3 reads TGTGCCAGCAGCTTAGATGCCGCGGGCACAGATACGCAGTATTTT. Translation: CASSLDAAGTDTQYF. The entire variable domain, with the rest obtained from reference TRBV7-3 and TRBJ2-3, is as follows: GAGVSQTPSNKVTEKGKYVELRCDPISGHTALYWYRQSLGQGPEFLIYFQGTGAADDSGLPNDRFFAVRPEGSVSTLKIQRTERGDSAVYLCASSLDAAGTDTQYFGPGTRLTVL.

The chain joins TRBV2 to TRBJ1-2, with D unclear. The CDR3 has 12 residues. Germline CDR1 is SNHLY and CDR2 is FYNNEI. The V gene lost 3 bases and the J gene lost 7 bases, with 9 bases spanning the gap. As DNA, the CDR3 is TGTGCCAGCAGTGATGCGGTTATTGGCTACACCTTC. It codes for CASSDAVIGYTF.

This sequence joins TRBV3-1 (or the pseudogene TRBV3-2) and TRBJ2-1, with TRBD2 identical over 12 bases. With 10 bases clipped from V and 9 bases from J, the junction kept 10 bases outside the gene matches. The CDR3 covers 14 residues. From germline, CDR1 is LGHDT and CDR2 YNNKEL (reference sequence). The CDR3 DNA reads as TGTGCCACACAATCTAGCGGGGGGGCGAGTGAGCAGTTCTTC. Amino acids: CATQSSGGASEQFF.

This chain joins TRBV7-2 and TRBJ2-1; 8 bases fit TRBD2. With V trimmed by 6 bases and J by 4 bases, 5 bases remained unmatched. The CDR3 loop spans 14 amino acids. The V gene's germline CDR1 is SGHTA and CDR2 FQGNSA. In DNA, the CDR3 is TGTGCCAGCAGTACTAGCGGAGAGTACAATGAGCAGTTCTTC. Its protein is CASSTSGEYNEQFF.

The V gene is TRBV5-1, the J gene TRBJ1-4; possibly TRBD1 for D (5 bases). From germline, CDR1 is SGHRS and CDR2 YFSETQ. The CDR3 has 15 amino acids. With 1 base removed from V and 0 bases from J, the gap between germline ends came to 7 bases. The CDR3 bases are TGCGCCAGCAGCTTGCAGGGTGCAACTAATGAAAAACTGTTTTTT. Its protein product is CASSLQGATNEKLFF.

The J gene is TRBJ2-2, the V gene TRBV10-3, with D uncertain. Germline loops: CDR1 ENHRY, CDR2 SYGVKD. This CDR3 is built from 14 residues. Between the trimmed V and J ends, which lost 6 bases and 0 bases, there was a span of 8 bases. The CDR3 region is CAISDTPNTGELFF. The CDR3, as DNA: TGTGCCATCAGCGACACGCCGAACACCGGGGAGCTGTTTTTT.

The rearrangement joins TRBV5-5 to TRBJ1-5; D is undetermined. CDR1 is SGHKS, CDR2 YYEKEE, per germline (reference sequence). Between the trimmed V and J ends, which lost 2 bases and 4 bases, there was a span of 4 bases. The CDR3 loop spans 12 amino acids. The CDR3 region is CASSFMNQPQHF. In DNA form, the CDR3 reads TGTGCCAGCAGCTTTATGAATCAGCCCCAGCATTTT.

This clone has more than one count but fewer than ten. This rearrangement joins TRBV6-2 or TRBV6-3 to TRBJ2-7; a weak D match, TRBD1 (5 bases). Germline lookup yields CDR1 MNHEY and CDR2 SVGEGT. The CDR3 has 17 amino acids. With 0 bases removed from V and 3 bases from J, the gap between germline ends came to 18 bases. The CDR3 region is CASSYSTAHLLYYEQYF. The CDR3 DNA reads as TGTGCCAGCAGTTACTCGACAGCCCATCTCCTATACTACGAGCAGTACTTC.

The chain combines TRBV4-2 with TRBJ2-1; 13 bases match TRBD2. Trimming at V came to 0 bases and at J to 8 bases, leaving 4 bases not matched to a gene. CDR1 and CDR2 (germline): LGHNA, YNFKEQ. The CDR3 covers 16 residues. This CDR3 reads CASSQEWTSGSDEQFF. DNA of the CDR3: TGTGCCAGCAGCCAAGAATGGACTAGCGGGAGCGATGAGCAGTTCTTC.

Written as DNA, the CDR3 is TGTGCCTGGAGTGTATGGCGGGGGGCGATCCAAGAGACCCAGTACTTC. Protein product: CAWSVWRGAIQETQYF. V is TRBV30 and J is TRBJ2-5, with 8 bases matching TRBD2. The CDR3 is 16 amino acids. Germline CDR1 is GTSNPN and CDR2 is SVGIG (reference sequence). V lost 0 bases and J lost 1; bases outside the gene matches: 7.

The chain combines TRBV7-9 with TRBJ1-5; D unresolved. The germline V gene encodes CDR1 SEHNR and CDR2 FQNEAQ (reference sequence). The length of the CDR3 is 13 residues. V dropped 4 bases and J dropped 2 bases, with 6 bases sitting between them. Here the CDR3 reads CASSWEGNQPQHF. CDR3 sequence (DNA): TGTGCCAGCAGCTGGGAGGGCAATCAGCCCCAGCATTTT.

V is TRBV29-1 and J is TRBJ2-3; unclear D gene. The germline CDR1 and CDR2 sequences are SQVTM and ANQGSEA. With 2 bases removed from V and 1 base from J, the gap between germline ends came to 4 bases. The CDR3 length is 12 residues. This CDR3 is CSVEQGTDTQYF. DNA for the CDR3: TGCAGCGTTGAACAGGGCACAGATACGCAGTATTTT.

This chain uses TRBV11-2 with TRBJ1-4; no clear D. Germline assignment: CDR1 SGHAT and CDR2 FQNNGV. This CDR3 contains 16 residues. V lost 5 bases, J lost 0 bases, and 13 bases lay in between. The CDR3 DNA sequence: TGTGCCAGCAGCCCCCGGGGTGATGCAACTAATGAAAAACTGTTTTTT. Its translation: CASSPRGDATNEKLFF.

The chain combines TRBV5-4 with TRBJ2-2; TRBD1 matches at 8 bases. CDR1 is SGHNT, CDR2 YYREEE, per germline (reference sequence). CDR3 length: 16 residues. J gave up 1 base and V 0 bases, and 2 bases lay outside the gene matches. The CDR3 DNA sequence: TGTGCCAGCAGCTTGGCCGGGACAGGGAACACCGGGGAGCTGTTTTTT. Amino acid sequence: CASSLAGTGNTGELFF.

The chain is built from TRBV6-5 and TRBJ1-1, with D uncertain. The CDR3 runs 13 residues. Trimming left V 5 bases short and J 3 bases short, with 10 bases between. The germline V gene has CDR1 MNHEY and CDR2 SVGAGI. The CDR3: CASSSKPDTEAFF. The CDR3 coding sequence is TGTGCCAGCAGTAGCAAACCGGACACTGAAGCTTTCTTT.

V and J are TRBV12-5 and TRBJ2-3; TRBD2 aligns across 9 bases. The germline CDR1 and CDR2 sequences are LGHNT and FRNRAP. The V segment lost 3 bases and the J segment 3 bases; nucleotides outside the gene matches: 1. The CDR3 is made up of 14 amino acids. The CDR3 protein is CASGLAGGTDTQYF. In nucleotides, the CDR3 is TGTGCTAGTGGTTTAGCGGGGGGAACAGATACGCAGTATTTT.

The chain links TRBV5-4 to TRBJ2-3; 11 bases map to TRBD2. Trimming at V came to 4 bases and at J to 5 bases, leaving 9 bases not matched to a gene. The CDR3 sequence is 16 residues long. Germline V lookup: CDR1 SGHNT, CDR2 YYREEE (reference sequence). CDR3 DNA sequence: TGTGCCAGCAGCCCAACTAGCGGGAGTAATGGAGATACGCAGTATTTT. Residues: CASSPTSGSNGDTQYF.

Only a few counts were recorded for this clone. The V call is TRBV28, the J call TRBJ2-6, with TRBD1 matching over 8 bases. J gave up 3 bases and V 3 bases, and 7 bases lay outside the gene matches. Looked up from germline, CDR1 is MDHEN and CDR2 is SYDVKM. CDR3 length: 17 residues. CDR3 DNA sequence: TGTGCCAGCAGTTTCGGGACAGGTATAGGTGGGGCCAACGTCCTGACTTTC. Its translation is CASSFGTGIGGANVLTF.

In this sample, this clone turned up once. The chain carries TRBV24-1 and TRBJ2-1; the D gene is possibly TRBD2 (6 bases). Trimming removed 5 bases from V and 13 bases from J, with 11 bases in between. Germline CDR1 is KGHDR and CDR2 is SFDVKD. The CDR3 extends over 11 amino acids. The CDR3 sequence is CATSGGGEQFF. The CDR3 coding sequence is TGTGCCACCAGTGGGGGCGGGGAACAGTTCTTC.

The chain recombines TRBV19 with TRBJ1-2; 9 bases fit TRBD1. The CDR3 covers 15 residues. CDR1 is LNHDA and CDR2 is SQIVND in the germline V gene (reference sequence). The junction had 8 bases not matched to a gene; V was cut back by 5 bases and J by 4 bases. CDR3 loop: CASSPGTGILYGYTF. Here the CDR3 DNA reads TGTGCCAGTAGTCCGGGGACAGGGATACTCTATGGCTACACCTTC.

The CDR3 region has the DNA TGTGCCAGCAGTTACTCGAGTCAGGGGCTGACCGGGGAGCTGTTTTTT. Protein: CASSYSSQGLTGELFF. The chain combines TRBV6-5 with TRBJ2-2; D is possibly TRBD1 (6 bases). The germline gives CDR1 MNHEY, CDR2 SVGAGI. The CDR3 runs 16 residues. V lost 0 bases and J 5 bases, leaving 13 bases between the germline ends.

This chain joins TRBV19 and TRBJ1-2; TRBD1 aligns across 10 bases. V dropped 4 bases and J dropped 7; count of bases not matched to a gene: 12. There are 16 residues in the CDR3. Per the germline V gene, CDR1 is LNHDA and CDR2 is SQIVND (reference sequence). The DNA for the CDR3 is TGTGCCAGTAGTAACGACTGGACAGGGGGTTCGCGTGGCTACACCTTC. As protein: CASSNDWTGGSRGYTF. Based on the CDR3 plus reference TRBV19 and TRBJ1-2, the full variable domain is DGGITQSPKYLFRKEGQNVTLSCEQNLNHDAMYWYRQDPGQGLRLIYYSQIVNDFQKGDIAEGYSVSREKKESFPLTVTSAQKNPTAFYLCASSNDWTGGSRGYTFGSGTRLTVV.

The chain carries TRBV4-1 and TRBJ1-6, with D possibly TRBD1 on 5 matching bases. Trimming removed 0 bases at V and 13 bases at J, with 19 bases between. CDR1 MGHRA and CDR2 YSYEKL come from the germline V gene. The CDR3 extends over 16 amino acids. CDR3 protein: CASSQDPARAPWPLHF. The CDR3 DNA reads TGCGCCAGCAGCCAAGATCCCGCCAGGGCGCCTTGGCCCCTCCACTTT.

The rearrangement links TRBV7-2 to TRBJ2-1; 11 bases line up with TRBD1. Looked up from germline, CDR1 is SGHTA and CDR2 is FQGNSA. Unmatched junction bases numbered 6, after V lost 4 bases and J lost 7 bases. The CDR3 consists of 15 residues. CDR3 residues: CASSSQGQGGNEQFF. DNA of the CDR3: TGTGCCAGCAGCTCCCAGGGACAGGGGGGGAATGAGCAGTTCTTC.